Shown below are 27 T cell receptor beta chains from a single sample sequenced in a study of cytomegalovirus exposure and HLA in healthy donors (dated by TCRdb to between 2016 and 2019). The library was prepared using the immunoSEQ multiplex PCR assay. For the multiplex PCR, a mixture combining 60 forward primers for TCR Vbeta segments and 13 reverse primers for TCR Jbeta segments was used. TCRdb provides this immuneACCESS table in a form limited to in-frame rearrangements. Some clones are lacking; in checked studies, under half of them reflect an unresolved V gene, and why the rest are absent is not known. The sample table contains under 150,000 clones; only one count was recorded for around four fifths of them. About 1.5% of the sample rests with the top ten. Sequences were obtained from PBMCs. The receptors were sampled from a man aged 25 to 40 in good health and CMV-seropositive.

This chain connects TRBV12-5 to TRBJ2-7, with a possible D match to TRBD2 (5 bases). The germline V and J ends were trimmed by 5 bases and 4 bases, with 15 bases remaining between them. Germline values: CDR1 LGHNT, CDR2 FRNRAP. This CDR3 has 14 amino acids. The CDR3 coding sequence is TGTGCTAGTGGTCCGGGGAGCCTACGGTACGAGCAGTACTTC. Residues: CASGPGSLRYEQYF.

This chain joins TRBV14 and TRBJ2-7; weak D call: TRBD2 (5 bases). Trimming took 0 bases from V and 0 from J, leaving 6 bases between them. Germline CDR1 reads SGHDN; CDR2 reads FVKESK. CDR3 length: 14 residues. The DNA of the CDR3 is TGTGCCAGCAGCCAAGAAGGGAGCTCCTACGAGCAGTACTTC. It codes for CASSQEGSSYEQYF.

The J gene is TRBJ1-2, the V gene TRBV6-1, with 7 bases that match TRBD1. The CDR3 totals 16 residues. The trim removed 4 bases at V and 5 bases at J, leaving 13 bases unmatched. Germline loops: CDR1 MNHNS, CDR2 SASEGT. The CDR3 DNA reads as TGTGCCAGCAGTGGCGGGATAGACAGGGCCGCATATGGCTACACCTTC. Translating gives CASSGGIDRAAYGYTF.

In nucleotides, the CDR3 is TGTGCCAGCAGACGGAGTAGACAGGACTACACCTTC. Translated, it gives CASRRSRQDYTF. The rearrangement links TRBV28 to TRBJ1-2, with TRBD1 as a possible D gene (6 bases). The CDR3 spans 12 residues. CDR1 and CDR2 from the germline V gene are MDHEN and SYDVKM. Trimming removed 6 bases from V and 10 bases from J, with 15 bases in between.

This clone appeared a few times. J is TRBJ2-5 and V is TRBV7-8; TRBD1 might be the D (5 bases). Germline V gene lookup returns CDR1 SGHVS and CDR2 FQNEAQ. The CDR3 is 14 residues long. V gave up 7 bases and J gave up 4 bases, with 16 bases separating them. The CDR3 reads CASILGRLRETQYF. In nucleotides, the CDR3 is TGTGCCAGCATCCTGGGGCGGTTGAGAGAGACCCAGTACTTC.

The rearrangement joins TRBV11-3 to TRBJ2-5, with 9 bases identical to TRBD2. Germline CDR1 and CDR2: SGHNT and YENEEA. V lost 2 bases, J lost 4 bases, and 8 bases stayed unmatched. CDR3 length: 16 amino acids. CDR3 amino acids: CASSLLAGSRLETQYF. DNA for the CDR3: TGTGCCAGCAGCTTACTAGCGGGGTCCAGATTAGAGACCCAGTACTTC.

About this clone: This sample includes further DNA sequences coding for the same CDR3. CDR3 sequence (DNA): TGCGCCAGCAGCTTGGGGCGAAGCGGGGGGGCCCCAGATACGCAGTATTTT. As protein: CASSLGRSGGAPDTQYF. The chain carries TRBV5-1 and TRBJ2-3, with 10 positions matching TRBD2. CDR3 size: 17 residues. Trimming at V came to 0 bases and at J to 4 bases, leaving 8 bases not matched to a gene. The germline gives CDR1 SGHRS, CDR2 YFSETQ.

The chain joins TRBV18 to TRBJ1-1; TRBD1 is a possible D gene (6 bases). This CDR3 has 14 amino acids. Trimming cost V 4 bases and J 1 base, with 10 bases left between them. CDR1 KGHSH and CDR2 LQKENI come from the germline V gene. CDR3 in amino acids: CASSRTDSNTEAFF. CDR3 sequence (DNA): TGTGCCAGCTCACGGACAGACTCGAACACTGAAGCTTTCTTT.

The chain uses TRBV18 and TRBJ2-2, with TRBD1 matching over 9 bases. Unmatched junction bases numbered 6, after V lost 3 bases and J lost 4 bases. There are 16 residues in the CDR3. Germline assignment: CDR1 KGHSH and CDR2 LQKENI. The DNA of the CDR3 is TGTGCCAGCTCACCTCCCGGGACAGGGAGCACCGGGGAGCTGTTTTTT. Translating it yields CASSPPGTGSTGELFF.

The chain uses TRBV28 and TRBJ2-5; D is perhaps TRBD2 (6 bases). This CDR3 region has 17 residues. CDR1 is MDHEN, CDR2 SYDVKM, per germline. Trimming removed 5 bases at V and 5 bases at J, with 24 bases between. CDR3 DNA: TGTGCCAGCAGTGCCTCTGGGACTCAGTTTTCGGGTGAGACCCAGTACTTC. The encoded protein is CASSASGTQFSGETQYF.

The chain has TRBV2 and TRBJ2-5; possible D gene TRBD2, 5 bases. This CDR3 comprises 13 residues. Germline CDR1 and CDR2: SNHLY and FYNNEI. With 10 bases removed from V and 2 bases from J, the gap between germline ends came to 14 bases. CDR3 DNA sequence: TGTGCCACCAAGCAGGACTTTCAAGAGACCCAGTACTTC. It is translated as CATKQDFQETQYF. Filled out from reference TRBV2 and TRBJ2-5, the complete variable domain reads EPEVTQTPSHQVTQMGQEVILRCVPISNHLYFYWYRQILGQKVEFLVSFYNNEISEKSEIFDDQFSVERPDGSNFTLKIRSTKLEDSAMYFCATKQDFQETQYFGPGTRLLVL.

This clone was counted a single time. Other DNA sequences in the sample encode the same CDR3. The V gene is TRBV15, the J gene TRBJ1-4; D remains ambiguous. Germline values: CDR1 LNHNV, CDR2 YYDKDF (reference sequence). The CDR3 is made up of 15 amino acids. The V end was cut by 1 base, the J end by 7 bases, with 13 bases between. CDR3 in amino acids: CATSRVRREGEKLFF. The CDR3 bases are TGTGCCACCAGCAGAGTAAGGCGGGAAGGTGAAAAACTGTTTTTT.

The rearrangement links TRBV28 to TRBJ2-3; 8 positions match TRBD2. CDR3 size: 15 residues. Germline V gene lookup returns CDR1 MDHEN and CDR2 SYDVKM. V trimming: 3 bases; J trimming: 5 bases; junction bases outside the gene matches: 7. The CDR3 coding sequence is TGTGCCAGCAGTTTCCGGCGGGGGGTGGGAGATACGCAGTATTTT. This encodes CASSFRRGVGDTQYF. Full variable domain (missing parts from reference TRBV28 and TRBJ2-3): DVKVTQSSRYLVKRTGEKVFLECVQDMDHENMFWYRQDPGLGLRLIYFSYDVKMKEKGDIPEGYSVSREKKERFSLILESASTNQTSMYLCASSFRRGVGDTQYFGPGTRLTVL.

The chain uses TRBV29-1 and TRBJ2-7, with 8 bases matching TRBD2. V lost 7 bases to trimming and J lost 4 bases; unmatched junction nucleotides: 12. Germline V CDR1 and CDR2: SQVTM, ANQGSEA. The CDR3 loop spans 14 amino acids. The CDR3 sequence: CSGLLAGLEYEQYF. The CDR3 nucleotides are TGCAGCGGACTCTTAGCGGGACTAGAGTACGAGCAGTACTTC.

This chain links TRBV5-4 with TRBJ2-3, with D perhaps matching TRBD1 (5 bases). The CDR3 contains 15 residues. Trimming shortened V by 1 base and J by 6 bases, and 15 bases separated the two germline ends. CDR1 and CDR2 (germline): SGHNT, YYREEE (reference sequence). CDR3 sequence reads: CASSLSALPGDTQYF. The CDR3, as DNA: TGTGCCAGCAGCTTGTCGGCTCTCCCAGGGGATACGCAGTATTTT.

As regards this clone: At one of its ends the junction is not consistent with the germline gene, which may arise from a read error. This chain links TRBV7-9 with TRBJ2-1, with 10 bases that match TRBD2. This CDR3 is 15 amino acids long. The germline CDR1 and CDR2 sequences are SEHNR and FQNEAQ (reference sequence). For the CDR3, the DNA is TGTTCCAGCAGCTCCAGCGGGAGGGTTTACAATGAGCAGTTCTTC. It translates to CSSSSSGRVYNEQFF. Supplemented by reference TRBV7-9 and TRBJ2-1, the full variable domain reads DTGVSQNPRHKITKRGQNVTFRCDPISEHNRLYWYRQTLGQGPEFLTYFQNEAQLEKSRLLSDRFSAERPKGSFSTLEIQRTEQGDSAMYLCSSSSSGRVYNEQFFGPGTRLTVL.

This chain links TRBV27 with TRBJ2-1; D is possibly TRBD1 (6 bases). The germline V gene encodes CDR1 MNHEY and CDR2 SMNVEV (reference sequence). V dropped 7 bases and J dropped 4 bases, with 14 bases sitting between them. The CDR3 runs 14 residues. The CDR3 bases are TGTGCCAGCAATATGAGGGGGTGGTACAATGAGCAGTTCTTC. This codes for CASNMRGWYNEQFF.

This chain joins TRBV28 and TRBJ2-5; possibly TRBD2 for D (6 bases). The germline gives CDR1 MDHEN, CDR2 SYDVKM. V was cut by 2 bases and J by 2 bases, with 18 bases left in between. The CDR3 consists of 17 residues. The CDR3 DNA is TGTGCCAGCAGTTTAGGGGGTTTGGCTAGCGTACAAGAGACCCAGTACTTC. Translation gives CASSLGGLASVQETQYF.

The chain links TRBV5-1 to TRBJ1-3; the D is unclear. Trimming took off 4 bases at V and 3 bases at J, with 11 bases between the two ends. The CDR3 sequence is 14 residues long. Germline CDR1 is SGHRS and CDR2 is YFSETQ. CDR3 DNA: TGCGCCAGCAGCCCTGGGGAGGGTGGAAACACCATATATTTT. Its protein product is CASSPGEGGNTIYF.

The gene calls are TRBV19 and TRBJ1-1, with a possible D match to TRBD1 (5 bases). Germline CDR1 and CDR2: LNHDA and SQIVND (reference sequence). This CDR3 region has 14 residues. The V end was cut by 10 bases, the J end by 1 base, with 16 bases between. In DNA form, the CDR3 reads TGTGCCACCCAGCGACAGATCTCGAACACTGAAGCTTTCTTT. It encodes CATQRQISNTEAFF.

The genes are TRBV11-2 and TRBJ1-5, with D possibly matching TRBD1 (5 bases). The CDR3 has 15 residues. The V end lost 1 base, the J end lost 4 bases, and 11 bases lay between the germline ends. Per the germline V gene, CDR1 is SGHAT and CDR2 is FQNNGV. The CDR3, as DNA: TGTGCCAGCAGCTTAGTGGGGGGAGGAAATCAGCCCCAGCATTTT. It translates to CASSLVGGGNQPQHF.

This clone has more than one count but fewer than ten. The chain is built from TRBV2 and TRBJ2-1; 10 bases map to TRBD2. Germline-derived CDR1 and CDR2 are SNHLY and FYNNEI. J gave up 3 bases and V 6 bases, and 5 bases lay outside the gene matches. CDR3 size: 15 residues. In DNA, the CDR3 is TGTGCCAGCAGGTTGTTAGCGGGGGGCTACAATGAGCAGTTCTTC. Protein sequence: CASRLLAGGYNEQFF.

This rearrangement joins TRBV7-2 to TRBJ2-5, with a weak D call TRBD2 (6 bases). The J call could be wrong; TRBJ2-7 is a better fit for the DNA end. This CDR3 comprises 16 residues. Germline assignment: CDR1 SGHTA and CDR2 FQGNSA. The CDR3, as DNA: TGTGCCAGCAGCTTAGCCACGGCGGGGCCTGGGTACGAGCAGTACTTC. Residues: CASSLATAGPGYEQYF.

This clone was counted only a few times. The chain is built from TRBV25-1 and TRBJ1-1, with 7 bases matching TRBD1. With V trimmed by 3 bases and J by 8 bases, 0 bases remained unmatched. Per the germline V gene, CDR1 is MGHDK and CDR2 is SYGVNS. The CDR3 consists of 11 residues. The CDR3 nucleotides are TGTGCCAGCAGTGAGGACAGGGAAGCTTTCTTT. The encoded protein is CASSEDREAFF.

The genes are TRBV27 and TRBJ1-5; a weak D match, TRBD1 (6 bases). CDR3 length equals 13 residues. V was cut by 8 bases and J by 8 bases, with 16 bases left in between. CDR1 is MNHEY, CDR2 SMNVEV, per germline (reference sequence). The CDR3 DNA sequence: TGTGCCAGCTCTTTAGGGGGTAGGAAGCCCCAGCATTTT. Encoded protein: CASSLGGRKPQHF.

As DNA, the CDR3 is TGTGCCAGCAGCGTAGTAGGCGGGACAGAAAGAAACAATGAGCAGTTCTTC. This sequence encodes CASSVVGGTERNNEQFF. The chain uses TRBV9 and TRBJ2-1; D may be TRBD1 (7 bases). V lost 0 bases, J lost 5 bases, and 18 bases lay in between. Germline CDR1 and CDR2: SGDLS and YYNGEE. The CDR3 totals 17 residues. Together with reference TRBV9 and TRBJ2-1, the CDR3 gives the full variable domain: DSGVTQTPKHLITATGQRVTLRCSPRSGDLSVYWYQQSLDQGLQFLIQYYNGEERAKGNILERFSAQQFPDLHSELNLSSLELGDSALYFCASSVVGGTERNNEQFFGPGTRLTVL.

V is TRBV28 and J is TRBJ2-3; 7 positions match TRBD2. The V and J ends lost 6 bases and 7 bases, in that order; junction bases with no gene match: 4. The CDR3 covers 12 residues. Per the germline V gene, CDR1 is MDHEN and CDR2 is SYDVKM. The CDR3 sequence is CASREGLYTQYF. The DNA for the CDR3 is TGTGCCAGCAGGGAGGGACTATATACGCAGTATTTT. Supplemented by reference TRBV28 and TRBJ2-3, the full variable domain reads DVKVTQSSRYLVKRTGEKVFLECVQDMDHENMFWYRQDPGLGLRLIYFSYDVKMKEKGDIPEGYSVSREKKERFSLILESASTNQTSMYLCASREGLYTQYFGPGTRLTVL.